This T cell receptor (beta chain) is drawn from a study of blood T cell repertoires in COVID-19. Whole-study context: Sources were T cells, B-cell-depleted T cells, or PBMCs; the material itself was cDNA or gDNA.

Assay: immunoSEQ multiplex PCR; the TCRdb copy retains only in-frame clones and omits some. The sample records some 390,000 clones, around nine tenths being singletons. The V segment lost 0 bases and the J segment 4 bases; nucleotides outside the gene matches: 5. CDR1 and CDR2 (germline): LNHDA, SQIVND (reference sequence). CDR3 length equals 16 residues. The V call is TRBV19, the J call TRBJ2-1; 8 bases line up with TRBD2. Sequencing was done on a sample of peripheral blood. This TCR was recovered from a middle-aged woman with COVID-19, enrolled during active disease. The CDR3 bases are TGTGCCAGTAGTATAGATCCCCGCGGGGGGTACAATGAGCAGTTCTTC. It translates to CASSIDPRGGYNEQFF.